The T cell receptor (beta chain) under discussion was sequenced for a study of CD4 T cells in relation to SARS-CoV-2 and coronaviruses. Study at large: ViraFEST: roughly ten-day antigen culture of PBMCs, then TCR beta CDR3 sequencing. Convalescent patients were eight or nine males and a few females; two were Hispanic. Findings of the study overall: In about 65% of donors, memory CD4+ clonotypes crossrecognized SARS-CoV-2 and at least one common cold coronavirus spike.

Naive or memory CD4+ cells were cultured 1:1 with T cell-depleted PBMCs plus CEF. The method was immunoSEQ multiplex PCR; TCRdb's version includes in-frame clones alone and lacks a portion of them. The top ten hold about 2.5% of the sample, which has about 36,000 clones, about three quarters seen once. Concerning this clone itself: Its specificity is not known.

The sample consisted of memory CD4+ T cells from PBMCs, cultured in vitro. The sequence was obtained from an adult with COVID-19.

The CDR3 nucleotides are TGTGCCAGTAGTCCATTGGACACTGAAGCTTTCTTT. Protein product: CASSPLDTEAFF. V and J are TRBV19 and TRBJ1-1; no definite D call. Germline loops: CDR1 LNHDA, CDR2 SQIVND (reference sequence). The ends were cut back, 5 bases at V and 3 bases at J, with 7 bases in the middle. This CDR3 has 12 amino acids.